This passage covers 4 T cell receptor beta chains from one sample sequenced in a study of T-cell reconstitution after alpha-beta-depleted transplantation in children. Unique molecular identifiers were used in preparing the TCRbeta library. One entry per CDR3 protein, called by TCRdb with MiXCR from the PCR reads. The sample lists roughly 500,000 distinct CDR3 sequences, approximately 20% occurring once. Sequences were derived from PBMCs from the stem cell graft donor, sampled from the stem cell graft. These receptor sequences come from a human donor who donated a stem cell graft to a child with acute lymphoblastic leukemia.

The CDR3 sequence is CSATLAGGPVEQFF. In DNA, the CDR3 is TGCAGTGCCACACTAGCGGGAGGGCCGGTGGAGCAGTTCTTC. The chain links TRBV20-1 to TRBJ2-1, with 13 bases matching TRBD2. Germline lookup yields CDR1 DFQATT and CDR2 SNEGSKA (reference sequence). With V trimmed by 6 bases and J by 10 bases, 9 bases remained unmatched. The CDR3 runs 14 residues.

The CDR3 protein is CASSSGQGAGYTEAFF. CDR3 coding DNA: TGTGCCAGCAGTTCCGGACAGGGGGCAGGGTACACTGAAGCTTTCTTT. The chain uses TRBV6-5 and TRBJ1-1, with TRBD1 identical over 11 bases. Germline loops: CDR1 MNHEY, CDR2 SVGAGI. The CDR3 runs to 16 residues. With V trimmed by 4 bases and J by 3 bases, 7 bases remained unmatched.

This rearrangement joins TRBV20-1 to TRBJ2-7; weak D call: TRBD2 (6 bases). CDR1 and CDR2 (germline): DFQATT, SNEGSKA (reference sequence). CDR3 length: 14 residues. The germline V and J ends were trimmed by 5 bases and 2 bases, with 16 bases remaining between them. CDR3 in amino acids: CSALTYTGAYEQYF. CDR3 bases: TGCAGTGCTCTGACGTATACGGGGGCCTACGAGCAGTACTTC.

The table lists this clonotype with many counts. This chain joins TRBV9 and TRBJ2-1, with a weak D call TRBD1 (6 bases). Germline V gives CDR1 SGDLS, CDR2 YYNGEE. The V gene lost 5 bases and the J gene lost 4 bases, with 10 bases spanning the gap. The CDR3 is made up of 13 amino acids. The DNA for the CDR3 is TGTGCCAGCAGTAAAGACAGGTACAATGAGCAGTTCTTC. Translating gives CASSKDRYNEQFF.